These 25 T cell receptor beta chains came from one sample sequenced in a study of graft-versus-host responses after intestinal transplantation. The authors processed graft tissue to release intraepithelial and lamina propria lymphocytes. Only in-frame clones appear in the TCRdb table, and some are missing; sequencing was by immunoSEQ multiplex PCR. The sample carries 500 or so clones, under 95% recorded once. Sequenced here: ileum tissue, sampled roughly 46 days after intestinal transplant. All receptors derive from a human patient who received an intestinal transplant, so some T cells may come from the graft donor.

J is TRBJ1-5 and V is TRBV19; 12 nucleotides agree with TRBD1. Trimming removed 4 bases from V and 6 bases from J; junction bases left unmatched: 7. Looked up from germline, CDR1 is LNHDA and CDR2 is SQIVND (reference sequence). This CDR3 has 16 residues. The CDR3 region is CASSRGTGGFVQPQHF. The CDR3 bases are TGTGCCAGTAGTAGAGGGACAGGGGGCTTCGTTCAGCCCCAGCATTTT.

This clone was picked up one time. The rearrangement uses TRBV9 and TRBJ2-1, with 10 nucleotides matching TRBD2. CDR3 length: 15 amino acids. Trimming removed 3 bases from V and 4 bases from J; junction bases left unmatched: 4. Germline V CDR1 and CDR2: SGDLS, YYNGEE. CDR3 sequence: CASSASGSGYNEQFF. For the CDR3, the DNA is TGTGCCAGCAGCGCTAGCGGGAGTGGGTACAATGAGCAGTTCTTC.

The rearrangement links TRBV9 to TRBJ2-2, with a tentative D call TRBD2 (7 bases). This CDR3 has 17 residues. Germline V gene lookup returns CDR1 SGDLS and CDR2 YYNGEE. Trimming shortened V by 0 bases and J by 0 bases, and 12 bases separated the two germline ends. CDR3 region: CASSVAWEGANTGELFF. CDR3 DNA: TGTGCCAGCAGCGTAGCTTGGGAGGGGGCGAACACCGGGGAGCTGTTTTTT.

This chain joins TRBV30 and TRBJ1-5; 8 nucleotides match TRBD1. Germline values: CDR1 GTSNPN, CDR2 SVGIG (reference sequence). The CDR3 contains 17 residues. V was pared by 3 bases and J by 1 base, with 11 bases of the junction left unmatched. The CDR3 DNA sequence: TGTGCCTGGAGCTCGAGCGACAGGGGAGGAAGCAATCAGCCCCAGCATTTT. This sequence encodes CAWSSSDRGGSNQPQHF.

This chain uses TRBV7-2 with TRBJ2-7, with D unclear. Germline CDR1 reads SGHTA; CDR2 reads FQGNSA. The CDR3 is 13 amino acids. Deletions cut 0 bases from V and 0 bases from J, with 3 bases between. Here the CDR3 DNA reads TGTGCCAGCAGCTTAGCAGGCTCCTACGAGCAGTACTTC. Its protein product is CASSLAGSYEQYF. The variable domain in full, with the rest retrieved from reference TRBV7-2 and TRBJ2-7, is GAGVSQSPSNKVTEKGKDVELRCDPISGHTALYWYRQSLGQGLEFLIYFQGNSAPDKSGLPSDRFSAERTGGSVSTLTIQRTQQEDSAVYLCASSLAGSYEQYFGPGTRLTVT.

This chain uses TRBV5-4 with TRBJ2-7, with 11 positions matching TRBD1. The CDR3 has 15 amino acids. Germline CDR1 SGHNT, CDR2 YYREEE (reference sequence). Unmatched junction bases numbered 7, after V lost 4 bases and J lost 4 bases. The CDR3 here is CASSRAGTGGYEQYF. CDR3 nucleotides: TGTGCCAGCAGCCGGGCGGGGACAGGGGGGTACGAGCAGTACTTC.

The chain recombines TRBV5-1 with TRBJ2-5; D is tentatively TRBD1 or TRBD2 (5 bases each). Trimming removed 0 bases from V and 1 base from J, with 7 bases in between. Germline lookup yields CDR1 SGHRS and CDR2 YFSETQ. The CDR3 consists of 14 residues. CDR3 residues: CASSLGGIQETQYF. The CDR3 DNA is TGCGCCAGCAGCTTGGGGGGGATCCAAGAGACCCAGTACTTC.

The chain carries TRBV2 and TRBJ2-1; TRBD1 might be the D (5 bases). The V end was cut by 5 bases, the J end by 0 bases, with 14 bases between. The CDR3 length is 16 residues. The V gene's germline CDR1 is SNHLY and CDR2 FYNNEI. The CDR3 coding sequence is TGTGCCAGCAGTTGGGGTGACAGTGGCTCCTACAATGAGCAGTTCTTC. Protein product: CASSWGDSGSYNEQFF.

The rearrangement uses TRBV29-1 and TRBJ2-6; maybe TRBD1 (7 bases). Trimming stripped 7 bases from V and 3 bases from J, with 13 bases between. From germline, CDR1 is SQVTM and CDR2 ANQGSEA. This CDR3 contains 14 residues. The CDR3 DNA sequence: TGCAGCGCGGAGGGGGCGAATGGGGCCAACGTCCTGACTTTC. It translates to CSAEGANGANVLTF.

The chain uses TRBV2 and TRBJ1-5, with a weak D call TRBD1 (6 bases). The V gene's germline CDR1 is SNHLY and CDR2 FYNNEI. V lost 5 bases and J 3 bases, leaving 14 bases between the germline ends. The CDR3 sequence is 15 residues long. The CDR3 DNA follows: TGTGCCAGCAGTCGGGCAGGGGTTGTCAATCAGCCCCAGCATTTT. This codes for CASSRAGVVNQPQHF.

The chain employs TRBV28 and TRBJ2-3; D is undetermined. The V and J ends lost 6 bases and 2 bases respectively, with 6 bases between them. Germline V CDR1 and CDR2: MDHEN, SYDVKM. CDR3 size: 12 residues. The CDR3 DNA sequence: TGTGCCAGCAGCCCCTACACAGATACGCAGTATTTT. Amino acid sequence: CASSPYTDTQYF.

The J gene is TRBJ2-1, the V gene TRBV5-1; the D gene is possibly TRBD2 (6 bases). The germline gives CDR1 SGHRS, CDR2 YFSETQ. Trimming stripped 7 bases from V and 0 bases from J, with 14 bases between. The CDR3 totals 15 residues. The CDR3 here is CASQPGGHSYNEQFF. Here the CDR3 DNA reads TGCGCCAGCCAGCCAGGAGGGCACTCCTACAATGAGCAGTTCTTC.

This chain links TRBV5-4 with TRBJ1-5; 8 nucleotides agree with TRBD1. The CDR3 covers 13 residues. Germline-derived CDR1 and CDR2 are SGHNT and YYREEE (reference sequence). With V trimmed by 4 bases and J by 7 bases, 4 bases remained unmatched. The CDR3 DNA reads TGTGCCAGCAGCGAGGACAGGGCCCAGCCCCAGCATTTT. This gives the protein CASSEDRAQPQHF.

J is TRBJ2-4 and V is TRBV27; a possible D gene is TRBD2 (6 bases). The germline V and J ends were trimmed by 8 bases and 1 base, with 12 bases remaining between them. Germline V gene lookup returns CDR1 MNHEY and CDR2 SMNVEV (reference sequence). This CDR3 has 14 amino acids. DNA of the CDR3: TGTGCCAGCGCAATGGCGGGGGCCAAAAACATTCAGTACTTC. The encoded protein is CASAMAGAKNIQYF.

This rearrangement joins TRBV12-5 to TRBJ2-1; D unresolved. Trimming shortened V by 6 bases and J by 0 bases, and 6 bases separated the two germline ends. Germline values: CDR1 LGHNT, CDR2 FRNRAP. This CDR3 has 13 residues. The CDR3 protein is CASGSLSYNEQFF. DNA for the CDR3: TGTGCTAGTGGCTCGCTCTCCTACAATGAGCAGTTCTTC.

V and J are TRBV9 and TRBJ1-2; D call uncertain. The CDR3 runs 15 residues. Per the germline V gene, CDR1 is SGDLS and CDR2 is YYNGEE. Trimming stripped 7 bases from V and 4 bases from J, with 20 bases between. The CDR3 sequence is CASLMRSRKTYGYTF. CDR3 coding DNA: TGTGCCAGCTTAATGCGGTCAAGAAAGACCTATGGCTACACCTTC.

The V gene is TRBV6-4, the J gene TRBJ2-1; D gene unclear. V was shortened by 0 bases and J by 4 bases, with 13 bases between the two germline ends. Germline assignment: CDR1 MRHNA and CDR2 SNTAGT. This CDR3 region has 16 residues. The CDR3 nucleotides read TGTGCCAGCAGTGACTCGGGCGGTTCAAGTTACAATGAGCAGTTCTTC. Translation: CASSDSGGSSYNEQFF.

The CDR3 protein is CAISEEGRNQPQHF. CDR3 coding DNA: TGTGCCATCAGTGAAGAGGGCCGAAATCAGCCCCAGCATTTT. The gene calls are TRBV10-3 and TRBJ1-5; D unresolved. This CDR3 is built from 14 residues. Per the germline V gene, CDR1 is ENHRY and CDR2 is SYGVKD. The V gene lost 3 bases and the J gene lost 4 bases, with 10 bases spanning the gap.

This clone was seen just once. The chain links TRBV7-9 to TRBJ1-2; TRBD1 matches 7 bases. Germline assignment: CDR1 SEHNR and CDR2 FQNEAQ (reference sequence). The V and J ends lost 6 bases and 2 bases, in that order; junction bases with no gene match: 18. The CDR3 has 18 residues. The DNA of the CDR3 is TGTGCCAGCAGGGAGAACGCAGGGGGGCCAGAGGGGAACTATGGCTACACCTTC. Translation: CASRENAGGPEGNYGYTF.

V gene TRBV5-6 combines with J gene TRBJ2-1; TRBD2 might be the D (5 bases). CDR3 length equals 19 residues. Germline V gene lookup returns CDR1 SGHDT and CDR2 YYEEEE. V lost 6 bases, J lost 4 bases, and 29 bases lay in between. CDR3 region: CASNHGMPIYKEGYNEQFF. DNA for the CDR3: TGTGCCAGCAACCACGGGATGCCCATCTACAAGGAAGGGTACAATGAGCAGTTCTTC.

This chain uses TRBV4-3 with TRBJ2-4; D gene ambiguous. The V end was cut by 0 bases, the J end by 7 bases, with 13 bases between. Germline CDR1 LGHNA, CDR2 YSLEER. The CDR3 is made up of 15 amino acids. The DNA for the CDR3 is TGCGCCAGCAGCCAAGATGAGGTAGGGCGGAACATTCAGTACTTC. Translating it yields CASSQDEVGRNIQYF.

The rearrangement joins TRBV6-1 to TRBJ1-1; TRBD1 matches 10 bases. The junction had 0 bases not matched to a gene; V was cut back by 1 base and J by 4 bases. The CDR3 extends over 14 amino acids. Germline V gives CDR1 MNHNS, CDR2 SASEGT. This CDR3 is CASSEGTGGTEAFF. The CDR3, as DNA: TGTGCCAGCAGTGAAGGGACAGGGGGCACTGAAGCTTTCTTT.

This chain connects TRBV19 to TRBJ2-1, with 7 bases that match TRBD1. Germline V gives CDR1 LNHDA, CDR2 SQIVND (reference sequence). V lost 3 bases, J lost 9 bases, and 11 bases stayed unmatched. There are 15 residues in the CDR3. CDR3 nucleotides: TGTGCCAGTAGTATGGGACGGGACAGAGGGATTGAGCAGTTCTTC. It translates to CASSMGRDRGIEQFF.

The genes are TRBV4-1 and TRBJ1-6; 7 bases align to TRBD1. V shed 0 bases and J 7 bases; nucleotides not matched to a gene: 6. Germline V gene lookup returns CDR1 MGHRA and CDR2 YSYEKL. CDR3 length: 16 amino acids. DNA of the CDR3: TGCGCCAGCAGCCAAGATTCCAGGGGGTTCAATTCACCCCTCCACTTT. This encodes CASSQDSRGFNSPLHF.

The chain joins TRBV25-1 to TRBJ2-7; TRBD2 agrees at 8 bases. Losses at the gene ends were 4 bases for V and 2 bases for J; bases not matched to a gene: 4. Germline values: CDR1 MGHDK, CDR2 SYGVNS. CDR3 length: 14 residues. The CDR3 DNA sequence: TGTGCCAGCAGTGGCACTAGCGGAACCTACGAGCAGTACTTC. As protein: CASSGTSGTYEQYF.